This T cell receptor beta chain was sequenced for a study of blood T cell repertoires in COVID-19. The CDR3 is 13 amino acids. Germline loops: CDR1 LGHDT, CDR2 YNNKEL (reference sequence). The germline V and J ends were trimmed by 1 base and 8 bases, with 11 bases remaining between them. Sequencing was performed with immunoSEQ multiplex PCR; in TCRdb, only in-frame clones are kept and a portion is missing. The sample holds under 80,000 clones, roughly 82% seen once. The TCR was taken from a man over 45 with acute or convalescent COVID-19. Source material: peripheral blood. This chain connects TRBV3-1 (or the pseudogene TRBV3-2) to TRBJ1-1, with D possibly TRBD1 on 5 matching bases. The CDR3 sequence is CASSQVRGGEAFF. The DNA of the CDR3 is TGTGCCAGCAGCCAAGTCCGCGGGGGGGAAGCTTTCTTT.